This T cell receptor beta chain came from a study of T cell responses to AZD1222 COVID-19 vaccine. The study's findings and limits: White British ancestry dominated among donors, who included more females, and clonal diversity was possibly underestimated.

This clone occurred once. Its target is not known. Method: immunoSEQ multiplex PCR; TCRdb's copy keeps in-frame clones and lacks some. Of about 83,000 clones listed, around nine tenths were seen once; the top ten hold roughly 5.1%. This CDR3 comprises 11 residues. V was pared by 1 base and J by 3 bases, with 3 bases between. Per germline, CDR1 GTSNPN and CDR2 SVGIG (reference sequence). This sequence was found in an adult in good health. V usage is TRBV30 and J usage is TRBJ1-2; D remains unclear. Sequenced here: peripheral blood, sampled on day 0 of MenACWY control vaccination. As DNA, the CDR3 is TGTGCCTGGAGTGAGTACTATGGCTACACCTTC. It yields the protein CAWSEYYGYTF.